This T cell receptor beta chain was profiled in a study of blood T cell repertoires in COVID-19 (dated by TCRdb to 2020 to 2021). At the level of the whole study: Collaborator samples came from the United States, Italy and Spain and covered acute and convalescent phases of COVID-19. The material from the prospective study consisted of cDNA or gDNA derived from T cells, B-cell-depleted T cells, or PBMCs. Deeply sampled blood TCRbeta repertoires from subjects exposed to, actively infected with, or recovered from COVID-19 were included in the dataset. A freely available public database, intended as a resource for researchers studying the immune response to SARS-CoV-2, is where the repertoires were released. Samples were obtained from the ongoing ImmuneRACE study (first 160 participants) and from over a thousand subjects provided by 6 global collaborators. Nearly every sample came with metadata listing a de-identified subject ID, COVID-19 status, age in years and sex. Where HLA class I and class II types were available, the types were taken from metadata supplied by the sample provider, not from assay-based typing.

In Seattle, one collaborating source enrolled patients while the infection was active and tracked those patients longitudinally over the course of disease. Whole blood was collected in K2EDTA tubes by collaborating institutions according to the institutions' own protocols. For TCRbeta analysis, collaborators shipped samples as frozen whole blood, isolated PBMCs, or DNA extracted from either of those sample types. Worth noting for this clone: The antigen this receptor binds is unknown. Base qualities are not recorded, but no much larger clone differs from it by a single base.

TCRbeta CDR3 regions were amplified from genomic DNA using the immunoSEQ Assay, a bias-controlled multiplex PCR. The study's own analysis went as follows. Nucleated cell counts per sample were estimated from amplification of reference gene primers within the assay. To quantify the absolute abundance of each unique TCRbeta CDR3 rearrangement, sequence reads were collapsed and filtered. For each sample, productive Simpson clonality was calculated as the square root of Simpson's diversity index across productive rearrangements. TCRdb holds this immuneACCESS table with in-frame rearrangements only. Some clones are missing; in checked studies, unresolved V genes explain under half, and the rest has no known cause. Clonal size and the V and J genes are those of that table, whereas D and trimming came from the DNA. Within this sample are roughly 150,000 clones, with over 75% of them counted one time only. The leading ten clones occupy around an eighth of the sample.

Paper-wide results and their limitations: How much clinical and demographic metadata was included differed by source and by participant, and the metadata was provided uncurated.

CDR3 length: 12 amino acids, cysteine to phenylalanine. Of all the DNA, just the CDR3 is kept, 36 bases in frame from base 1. V loses 7 bases of germline sequence and J loses 12 bases, and the interval between the two ends is 16 bases. This TCR derives from a man younger than 35 with COVID-19, enrolled during active disease. The sample taken for sequencing was peripheral blood. The receptor chain draws on TRBV12-3 or TRBV12-4 and TRBJ2-1; the D segment cannot be called with confidence. The CDR3 region: CASTYALERQFF. The nucleotide sequence reads as follows: TGTGCCAGCACTTATGCGCTGGAGAGGCAGTTCTTC.